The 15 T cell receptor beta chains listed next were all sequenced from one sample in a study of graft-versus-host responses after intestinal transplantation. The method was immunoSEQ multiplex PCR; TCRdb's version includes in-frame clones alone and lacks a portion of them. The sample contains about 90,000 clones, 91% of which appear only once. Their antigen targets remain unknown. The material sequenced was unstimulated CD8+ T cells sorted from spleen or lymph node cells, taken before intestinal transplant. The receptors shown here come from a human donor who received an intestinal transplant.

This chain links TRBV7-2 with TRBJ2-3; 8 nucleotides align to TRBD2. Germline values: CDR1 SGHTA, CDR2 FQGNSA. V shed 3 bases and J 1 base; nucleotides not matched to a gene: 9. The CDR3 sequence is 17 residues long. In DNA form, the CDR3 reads TGTGCCAGCAGCTTTGGTCGGGGGGGGCACCGCACAGATACGCAGTATTTT. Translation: CASSFGRGGHRTDTQYF.

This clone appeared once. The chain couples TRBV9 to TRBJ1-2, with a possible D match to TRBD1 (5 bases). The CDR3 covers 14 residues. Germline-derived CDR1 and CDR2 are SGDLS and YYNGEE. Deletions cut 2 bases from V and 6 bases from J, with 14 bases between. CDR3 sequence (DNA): TGTGCCAGCAGCGTCGAGGCAGGGCGCAATGGCTACACCTTC. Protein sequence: CASSVEAGRNGYTF.

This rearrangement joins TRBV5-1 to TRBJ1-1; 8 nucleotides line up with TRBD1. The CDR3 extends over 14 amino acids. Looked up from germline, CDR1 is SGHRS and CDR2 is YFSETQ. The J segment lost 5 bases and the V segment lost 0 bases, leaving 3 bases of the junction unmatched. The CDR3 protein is CASSLGTGTTEAFF. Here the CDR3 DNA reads TGCGCCAGCAGCTTGGGGACAGGGACGACTGAAGCTTTCTTT.

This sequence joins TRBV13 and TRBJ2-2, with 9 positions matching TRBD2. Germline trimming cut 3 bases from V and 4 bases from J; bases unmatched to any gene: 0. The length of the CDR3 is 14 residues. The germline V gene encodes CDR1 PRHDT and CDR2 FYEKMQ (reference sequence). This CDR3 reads CASSFSGSTGELFF. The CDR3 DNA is TGTGCCAGCAGCTTTAGCGGGAGCACCGGGGAGCTGTTTTTT.

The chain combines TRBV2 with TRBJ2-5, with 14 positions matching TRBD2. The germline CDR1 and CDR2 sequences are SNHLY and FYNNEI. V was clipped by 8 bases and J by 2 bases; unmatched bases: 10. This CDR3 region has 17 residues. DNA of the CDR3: TGTGCCAGCCTAGGACTAGCGGGAGGAAGGGAGCAAGAGACCCAGTACTTC. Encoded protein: CASLGLAGGREQETQYF.

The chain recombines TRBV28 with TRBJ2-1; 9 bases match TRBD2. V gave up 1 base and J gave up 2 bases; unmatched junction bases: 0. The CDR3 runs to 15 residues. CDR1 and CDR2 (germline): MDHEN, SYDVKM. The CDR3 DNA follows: TGTGCCAGCAGTTTATTAGCGGGAGCCTACAATGAGCAGTTCTTC. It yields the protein CASSLLAGAYNEQFF.

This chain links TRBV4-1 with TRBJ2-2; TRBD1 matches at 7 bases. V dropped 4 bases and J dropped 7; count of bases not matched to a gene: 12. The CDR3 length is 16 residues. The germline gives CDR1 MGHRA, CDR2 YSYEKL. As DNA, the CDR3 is TGCGCCAGCAGCCGAGTACCCGACAGGGTCTTCGGGGAGCTGTTTTTT. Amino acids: CASSRVPDRVFGELFF.

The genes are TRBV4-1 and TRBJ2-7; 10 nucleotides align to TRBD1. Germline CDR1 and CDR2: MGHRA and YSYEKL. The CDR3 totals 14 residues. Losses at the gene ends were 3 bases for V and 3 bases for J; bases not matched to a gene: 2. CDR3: CASSHRTGGYEQYF. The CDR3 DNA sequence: TGCGCCAGCAGCCATAGGACAGGGGGCTACGAGCAGTACTTC.

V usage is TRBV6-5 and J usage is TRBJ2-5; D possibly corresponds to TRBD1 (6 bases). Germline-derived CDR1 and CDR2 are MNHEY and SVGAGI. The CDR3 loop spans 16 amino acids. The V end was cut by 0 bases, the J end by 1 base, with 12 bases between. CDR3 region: CASSYSGQGFQETQYF. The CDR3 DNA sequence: TGTGCCAGCAGTTACTCGGGGCAGGGGTTCCAAGAGACCCAGTACTTC.

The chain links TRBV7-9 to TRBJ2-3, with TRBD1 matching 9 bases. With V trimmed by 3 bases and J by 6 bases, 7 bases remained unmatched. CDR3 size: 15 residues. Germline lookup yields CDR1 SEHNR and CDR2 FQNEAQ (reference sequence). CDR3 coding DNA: TGTGCCAGCAGCTTCCGGGACAGGGATCCGGATACGCAGTATTTT. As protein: CASSFRDRDPDTQYF.

The chain's CDR3 is CATSKTGTAPPYSNQPQHF. The CDR3, as DNA: TGTGCCACCAGCAAAACCGGGACAGCACCCCCTTATAGCAATCAGCCCCAGCATTTT. V is TRBV15 and J is TRBJ1-5, with 7 bases lining up with TRBD1. CDR3 length: 19 residues. Germline values: CDR1 LNHNV, CDR2 YYDKDF (reference sequence). V shed 4 bases, J shed 0 bases, and the junction held 15 bases outside the gene matches.

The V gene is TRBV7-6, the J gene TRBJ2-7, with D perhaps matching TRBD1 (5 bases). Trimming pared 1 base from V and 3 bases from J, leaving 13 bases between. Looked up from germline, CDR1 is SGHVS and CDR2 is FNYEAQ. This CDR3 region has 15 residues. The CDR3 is CASSLGAGLDYEQYF. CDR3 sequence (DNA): TGTGCCAGCAGCTTAGGGGCAGGGCTTGACTACGAGCAGTACTTC.

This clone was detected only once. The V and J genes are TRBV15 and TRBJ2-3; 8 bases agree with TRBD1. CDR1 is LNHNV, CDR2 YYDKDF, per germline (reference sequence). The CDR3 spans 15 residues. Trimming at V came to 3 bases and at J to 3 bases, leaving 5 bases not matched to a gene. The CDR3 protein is CATSSTGGWTDTQYF. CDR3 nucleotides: TGTGCCACCAGCAGTACAGGGGGTTGGACAGATACGCAGTATTTT.

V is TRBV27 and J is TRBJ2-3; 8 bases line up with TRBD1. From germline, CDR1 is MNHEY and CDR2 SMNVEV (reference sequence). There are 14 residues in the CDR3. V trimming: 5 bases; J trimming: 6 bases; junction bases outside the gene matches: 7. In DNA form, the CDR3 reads TGTGCCAGCAGTCCCCGGACAGGGTTGGATACGCAGTATTTT. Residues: CASSPRTGLDTQYF.

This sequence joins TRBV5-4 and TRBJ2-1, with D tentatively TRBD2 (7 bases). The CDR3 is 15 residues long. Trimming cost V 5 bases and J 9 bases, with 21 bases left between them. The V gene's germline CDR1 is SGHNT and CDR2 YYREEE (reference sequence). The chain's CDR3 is CASRPAGAGVGEQFF. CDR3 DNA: TGTGCCAGCAGACCCGCAGGGGCGGGAGTTGGTGAGCAGTTCTTC.